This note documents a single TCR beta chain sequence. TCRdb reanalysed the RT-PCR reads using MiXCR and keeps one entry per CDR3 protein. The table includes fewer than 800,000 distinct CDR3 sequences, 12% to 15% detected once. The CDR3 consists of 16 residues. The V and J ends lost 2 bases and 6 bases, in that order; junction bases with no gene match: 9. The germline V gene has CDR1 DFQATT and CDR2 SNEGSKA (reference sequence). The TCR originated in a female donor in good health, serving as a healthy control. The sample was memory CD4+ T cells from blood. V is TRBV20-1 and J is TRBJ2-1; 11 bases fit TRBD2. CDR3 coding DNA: TGCAGTGCTAGACCAATGACTAGCGGGAACGTCAATGAGCAGTTCTTC. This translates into CSARPMTSGNVNEQFF.